The subject of this entry is one TCR beta chain. Profiling relied on immunoSEQ multiplex PCR, and the TCRdb table lists in-frame clones only, not all of them. The repertoire holds more than 90,000 clones, 87% seen once, with 7.7% in the top ten. This specimen belongs to a study of blood T cell repertoires in COVID-19. Looked up from germline, CDR1 is MGHRA and CDR2 is YSYEKL. The CDR3 loop spans 17 amino acids. V lost 3 bases to trimming and J lost 4 bases; unmatched junction nucleotides: 13. This clonotype was obtained from a human donor in a cohort sampled during active COVID-19. Source material: peripheral blood. The genes are TRBV4-1 and TRBJ2-5; 8 bases fit TRBD2. CDR3 nucleotide sequence: TGCGCCAGCAGCCAGGCCCTCTCGCGGGGGGCCCGAGAGACCCAGTACTTC. Translating gives CASSQALSRGARETQYF.